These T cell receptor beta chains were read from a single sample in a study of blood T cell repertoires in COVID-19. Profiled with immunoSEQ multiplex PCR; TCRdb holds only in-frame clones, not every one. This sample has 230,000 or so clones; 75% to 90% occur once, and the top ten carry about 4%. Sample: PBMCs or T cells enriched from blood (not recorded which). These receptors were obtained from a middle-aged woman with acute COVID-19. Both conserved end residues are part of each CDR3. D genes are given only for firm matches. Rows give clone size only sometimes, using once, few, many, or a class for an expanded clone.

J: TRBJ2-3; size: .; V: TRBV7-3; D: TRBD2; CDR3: CASSLTPPQRGVTDTQYF; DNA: TGTGCCAGCAGCTTAACCCCTCCTCAGCGGGGCGTCACAGATACGCAGTATTTT
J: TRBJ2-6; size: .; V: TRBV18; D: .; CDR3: CASSPPGFTNVLTF; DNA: TGTGCCAGCTCACCCCCAGGGTTCACCAACGTCCTGACTTTC
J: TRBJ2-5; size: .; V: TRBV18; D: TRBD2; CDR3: CASSSYPGTRETQYF; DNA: TGTGCCAGCTCATCGTATCCCGGGACTAGGGAGACCCAGTACTTC
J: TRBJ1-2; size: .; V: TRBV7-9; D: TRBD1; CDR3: CASSPPGQVNYGYTF; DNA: TGTGCCAGCAGCCCCCCGGGACAGGTTAACTATGGCTACACCTTC
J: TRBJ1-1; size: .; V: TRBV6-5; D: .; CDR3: CASMRTNTEAFF; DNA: TGTGCCAGCATGAGAACCAACACTGAAGCTTTCTTT
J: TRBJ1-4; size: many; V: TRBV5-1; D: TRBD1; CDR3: CASSLQGVSNEKLFF; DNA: TGCGCCAGCAGCTTGCAGGGGGTCTCTAATGAAAAACTGTTTTTT
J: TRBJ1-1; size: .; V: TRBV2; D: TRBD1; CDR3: CATRDRGTEAFF; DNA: TGTGCCACCCGGGACAGGGGAACTGAAGCTTTCTTT
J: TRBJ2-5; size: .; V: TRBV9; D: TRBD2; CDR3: CASSPRLAGQETQYF; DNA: TGTGCCAGCAGCCCCCGACTAGCAGGACAAGAGACCCAGTACTTC
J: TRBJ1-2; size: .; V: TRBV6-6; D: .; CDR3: CASSRGGGATNYGYTF; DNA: TGTGCCAGCAGCAGAGGTGGAGGGGCCACTAACTATGGCTACACCTTC
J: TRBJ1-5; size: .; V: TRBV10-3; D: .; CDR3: CAISAQGKDQPQHF; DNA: TGTGCCATCAGTGCGCAGGGGAAGGATCAGCCCCAGCATTTT